One T cell receptor beta chain is described in this entry. There is no known antigen for this receptor. No much larger clonotype is one base removed from it; base qualities were not supplied. The cysteine opens and the phenylalanine closes a CDR3 of 15 amino acids. The only DNA kept is the CDR3, 45 bases in frame from the first base. Here V drops 3 bases and J drops 4 bases, and the junction holds 2 bases not matched to any gene. The entry originates in a study of T cells in Graves' hyperthyroidism and ophthalmopathy (dated by TCRdb to between 2018 and 2021). Background for the entire study: Peripheral blood was collected at initial diagnosis, before any treatment. TCR V-J signatures able to tell the groups apart were searched for in a discovery cohort of around 95 patients, of whom fewer than 45 had Graves' ophthalmopathy and more than 55 had stable Graves' hyperthyroidism. Prospective prediction of ophthalmopathy was tested in an independent validation cohort consisting of under 20 hyperthyroidism patients and around 16 patients who later progressed to ophthalmopathy. The 75 to 100 discovery patients were divided at random into training and test sets in a 7:3 ratio. In six Graves' hyperthyroidism patients, the study also compared T-cell repertoires from thyroid tissue with T-cell repertoires from blood. Once sampling was done, hyperthyroidism patients were given methimazole at a starting dose of 30 mg daily, whereas ophthalmopathy patients were given high-dose intravenous methylprednisolone. TCR Vbeta CDR3 sequencing of fewer than 150 peripheral blood samples (under 45 ophthalmopathy, 75 hyperthyroidism and some 17 progressor patients) is reported in the paper.

Ophthalmopathy patients had moderately to severely active disease, with a Clinical Activity Score of 3 or more, a NOSPECS grade of 4 or more, and a disease duration of less than 3 months. Exclusion was applied to patients with uncontrolled infections, other autoimmune diseases, pregnancy or lactation. Diagnoses were established on the basis of clinical symptoms, serum thyroxine and TRAb, thyroid ultrasound, and orbital computed tomography. PBMCs were separated from roughly 9.6 ml of fresh peripheral blood using Ficoll-Paque density gradient centrifugation. Trizol reagent was used to extract total RNA, and RNA quality was then checked on an Agilent 2100 Bioanalyzer. Here is what the overall study found, with its caveats: In validation, the model predicted progression to ophthalmopathy a median of approximately 6.6 months before onset, with approximately 70% sensitivity and 72.22% specificity. A model built on a 13 V-J signature distinguished ophthalmopathy from stable hyperthyroidism, reaching 85% to 90% sensitivity and approximately 83% specificity in cross-validation and 80%/75% in testing. Sample size was not statistically predetermined, and blinding of investigators to group allocation was not performed. Most expanded thyroid clonotypes (frequency above 0.001) were also detected in blood, suggesting blood repertoires may reflect thyroid immune responses.

The TCR beta CDR3 regions were amplified from RNA transcripts. The TCR CDR3 was subjected to a first round of RT-PCR using the HTBI primer set and the Qiagen OneStep RT-PCR kit. The libraries were constructed in a second round of multiplex PCR and then size-selected and purified. The libraries were sequenced on an Illumina HiSeq2000 using paired-end 100 bp reads. The authors' pipeline ran thus. SOAPnuke was used to process the raw data, removing reads that contained adapters or uncalled bases, had a mean Phred below 15, or lacked an exact match to the constant primer or identifier. COPE v1.2.5 was used to merge high-quality paired reads, and clonotypes were defined as unique nucleotide sequences. MiTCR v1.1 was used to align clonotypes to the IMGT TRBV, TRBD and TRBJ reference segments. Analysis was restricted to V-J combinations with a frequency above 0.0001, which covered about 99% of repertoires. The TCS score was defined as the ratio of F50 (clonal expansion) to E x V (chaos), calculated using BLOSUM62-based TCRdist between CDR3 peptides within each V-J. Welch's t-statistics and random forest reduced roughly 540 V-J features to roughly 13, which were used in a naive Bayes classifier (R e1071). TCRdb handled the public reads itself, with Q25 trimming in fastp and clone calling in MiXCR, and kept productive beta chains. Identical CDR3 proteins give one entry, which carries the most common genes and DNA. TCRdb, not the original authors, processed these V and J calls. The sample table lists some 550,000 distinct CDR3 sequences, 15% to 20% of them with a count of one. The biggest ten clones account for less than 3.5% of the sample.

This TCR came from a woman in her thirties or forties with Graves' ophthalmopathy. The chain is assembled from TRBV12-3 or TRBV12-4 and TRBJ2-1; 11 central nucleotides agree with TRBD2. Input material: blood. The CDR3 amino acid sequence is: CASSFASGGYNEQFF. The DNA sequence is TGTGCCAGCAGTTTCGCTAGCGGGGGGTACAATGAGCAGTTCTTC.